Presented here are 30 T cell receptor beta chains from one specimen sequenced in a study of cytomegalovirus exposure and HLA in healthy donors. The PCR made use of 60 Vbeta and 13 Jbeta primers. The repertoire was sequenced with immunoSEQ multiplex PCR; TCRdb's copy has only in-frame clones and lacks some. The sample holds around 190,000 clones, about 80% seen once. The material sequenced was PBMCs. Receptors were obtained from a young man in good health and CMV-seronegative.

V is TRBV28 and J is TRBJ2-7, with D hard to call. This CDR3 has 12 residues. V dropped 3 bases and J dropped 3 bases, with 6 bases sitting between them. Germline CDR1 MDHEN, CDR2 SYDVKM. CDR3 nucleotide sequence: TGTGCCAGCAGTTTTCAGATCTACGAGCAGTACTTC. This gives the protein CASSFQIYEQYF.

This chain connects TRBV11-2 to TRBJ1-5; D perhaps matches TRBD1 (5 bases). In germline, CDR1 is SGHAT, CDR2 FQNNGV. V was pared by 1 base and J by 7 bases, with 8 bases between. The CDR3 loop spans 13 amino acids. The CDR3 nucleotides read TGTGCCAGCAGCTTAGGAAGGGGACAGCCCCAGCATTTT. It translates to CASSLGRGQPQHF.

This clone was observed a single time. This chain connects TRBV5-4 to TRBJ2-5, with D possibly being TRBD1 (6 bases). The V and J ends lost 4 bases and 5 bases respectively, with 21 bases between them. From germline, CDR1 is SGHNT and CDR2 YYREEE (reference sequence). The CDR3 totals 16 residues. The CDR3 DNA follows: TGTGCCAGCAGCCCCCTACTGGGTGGGGGCGTGGAGACCCAGTACTTC. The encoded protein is CASSPLLGGGVETQYF.

The CDR3 spells CASSIGSGRAIDEQYF. CDR3 nucleotides: TGTGCCAGTAGTATCGGTAGCGGGAGGGCCATTGACGAGCAGTACTTC. The gene calls are TRBV19 and TRBJ2-7; 11 positions match TRBD2. Trimming removed 3 bases from V and 5 bases from J; junction bases left unmatched: 9. Germline CDR1 and CDR2: LNHDA and SQIVND (reference sequence). CDR3 size: 16 residues.

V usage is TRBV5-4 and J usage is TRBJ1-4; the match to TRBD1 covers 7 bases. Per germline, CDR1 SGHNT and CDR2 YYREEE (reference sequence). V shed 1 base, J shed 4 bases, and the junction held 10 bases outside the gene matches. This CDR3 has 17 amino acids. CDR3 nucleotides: TGTGCCAGCAGCTTGAGGCAGGGGGGCTACGGTAATGAAAAACTGTTTTTT. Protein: CASSLRQGGYGNEKLFF. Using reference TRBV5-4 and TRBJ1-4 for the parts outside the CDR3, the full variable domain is ETGVTQSPTHLIKTRGQQVTLRCSSQSGHNTVSWYQQALGQGPQFIFQYYREEENGRGNFPPRFSGLQFPNYSSELNVNALELDDSALYLCASSLRQGGYGNEKLFFGSGTQLSVL.

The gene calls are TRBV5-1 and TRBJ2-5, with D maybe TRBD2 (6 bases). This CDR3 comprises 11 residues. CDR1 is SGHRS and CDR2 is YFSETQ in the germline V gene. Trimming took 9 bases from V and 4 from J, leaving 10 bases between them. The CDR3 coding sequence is TGCGCCACCTCGCGGGGAGAGACCCAGTACTTC. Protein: CATSRGETQYF.

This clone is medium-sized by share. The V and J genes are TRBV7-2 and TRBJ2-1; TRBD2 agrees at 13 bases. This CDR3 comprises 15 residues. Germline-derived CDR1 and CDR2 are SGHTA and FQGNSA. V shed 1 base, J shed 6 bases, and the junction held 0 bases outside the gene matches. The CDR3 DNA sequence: TGTGCCAGCAGCTTAGGACTAGCGGGGGGCAATGAGCAGTTCTTC. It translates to CASSLGLAGGNEQFF.

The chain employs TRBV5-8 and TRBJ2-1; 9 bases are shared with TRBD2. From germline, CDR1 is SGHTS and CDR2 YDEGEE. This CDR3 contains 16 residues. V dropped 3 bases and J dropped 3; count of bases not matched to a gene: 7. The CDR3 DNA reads TGTGCCAGCAGCTGGCGACTAGCGGCAAACTACAATGAGCAGTTCTTC. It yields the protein CASSWRLAANYNEQFF. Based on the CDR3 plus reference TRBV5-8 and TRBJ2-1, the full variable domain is EAGVTQSPTHLIKTRGQQATLRCSPISGHTSVYWYQQALGLGLQFLLWYDEGEERNRGNFPPRFSGRQFPNYSSELNVNALELEDSALYLCASSWRLAANYNEQFFGPGTRLTVL.

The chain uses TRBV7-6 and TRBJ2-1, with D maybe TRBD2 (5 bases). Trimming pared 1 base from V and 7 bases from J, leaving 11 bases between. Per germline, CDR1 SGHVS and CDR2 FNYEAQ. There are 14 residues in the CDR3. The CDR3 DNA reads TGTGCCAGCAGCTTAGATCGGGGAAGGAATGAGCAGTTCTTC. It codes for CASSLDRGRNEQFF.

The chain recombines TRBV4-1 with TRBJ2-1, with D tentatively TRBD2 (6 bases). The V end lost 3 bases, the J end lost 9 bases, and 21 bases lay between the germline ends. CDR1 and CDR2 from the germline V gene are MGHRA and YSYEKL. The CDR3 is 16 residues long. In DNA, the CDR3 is TGCGCCAGCAGCCAGGCTAACTCACTAGCTAGCACTGAGCAGTTCTTC. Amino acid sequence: CASSQANSLASTEQFF.

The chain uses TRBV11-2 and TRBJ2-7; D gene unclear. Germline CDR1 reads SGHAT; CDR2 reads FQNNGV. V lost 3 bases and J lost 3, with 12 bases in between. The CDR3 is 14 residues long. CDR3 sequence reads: CASSFNAASYEQYF. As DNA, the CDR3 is TGTGCCAGCAGCTTTAATGCGGCAAGCTACGAGCAGTACTTC. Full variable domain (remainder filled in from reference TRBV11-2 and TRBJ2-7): EAGVAQSPRYKIIEKRQSVAFWCNPISGHATLYWYQQILGQGPKLLIQFQNNGVVDDSQLPKDRFSAERLKGVDSTLKIQPAKLEDSAVYLCASSFNAASYEQYFGPGTRLTVT.

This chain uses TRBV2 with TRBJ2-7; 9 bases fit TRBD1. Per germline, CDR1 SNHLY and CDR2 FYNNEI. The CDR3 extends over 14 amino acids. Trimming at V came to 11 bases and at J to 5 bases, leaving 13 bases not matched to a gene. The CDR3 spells CAGETGTGSDEQYF. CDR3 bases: TGTGCCGGGGAAACCGGGACAGGGTCCGACGAGCAGTACTTC.

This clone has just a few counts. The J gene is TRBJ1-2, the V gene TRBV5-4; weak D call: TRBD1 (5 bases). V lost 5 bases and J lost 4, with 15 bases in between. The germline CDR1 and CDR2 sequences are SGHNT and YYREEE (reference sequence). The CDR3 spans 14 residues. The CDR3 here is CASSEGPAGYGYTF. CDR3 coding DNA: TGTGCCAGCAGTGAGGGGCCAGCGGGCTATGGCTACACCTTC.

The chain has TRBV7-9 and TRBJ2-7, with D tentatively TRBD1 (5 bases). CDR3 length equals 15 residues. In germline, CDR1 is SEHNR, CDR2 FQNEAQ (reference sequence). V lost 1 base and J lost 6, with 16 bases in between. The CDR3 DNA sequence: TGTGCCAGCAGCTTAGTAGGGTCAGGGCCTCGCGAGCAGTACTTC. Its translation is CASSLVGSGPREQYF.

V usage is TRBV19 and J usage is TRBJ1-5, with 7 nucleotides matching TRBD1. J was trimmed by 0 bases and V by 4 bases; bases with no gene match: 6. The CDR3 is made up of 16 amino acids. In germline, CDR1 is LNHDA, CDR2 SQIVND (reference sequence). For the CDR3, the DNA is TGTGCCAGTAGTACCGGGACAGTTTATAGCAATCAGCCCCAGCATTTT. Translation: CASSTGTVYSNQPQHF. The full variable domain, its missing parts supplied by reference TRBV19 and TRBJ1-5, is DGGITQSPKYLFRKEGQNVTLSCEQNLNHDAMYWYRQDPGQGLRLIYYSQIVNDFQKGDIAEGYSVSREKKESFPLTVTSAQKNPTAFYLCASSTGTVYSNQPQHFGDGTRLSIL.

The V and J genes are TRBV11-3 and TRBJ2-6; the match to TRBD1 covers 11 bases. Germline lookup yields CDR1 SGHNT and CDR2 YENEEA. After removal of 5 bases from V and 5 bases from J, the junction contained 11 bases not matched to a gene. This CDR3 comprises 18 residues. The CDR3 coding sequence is TGTGCCAGCAGCCAGACCGGGACAGGGGGTCCGCGGGCCAACGTCCTGACTTTC. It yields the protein CASSQTGTGGPRANVLTF.

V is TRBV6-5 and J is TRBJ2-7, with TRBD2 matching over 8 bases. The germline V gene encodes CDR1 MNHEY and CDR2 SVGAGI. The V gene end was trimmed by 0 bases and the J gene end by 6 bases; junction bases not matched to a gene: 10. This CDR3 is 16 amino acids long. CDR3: CASSYSFAGGRGEQYF. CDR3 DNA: TGTGCCAGCAGTTACTCGTTTGCGGGAGGCCGGGGCGAGCAGTACTTC.

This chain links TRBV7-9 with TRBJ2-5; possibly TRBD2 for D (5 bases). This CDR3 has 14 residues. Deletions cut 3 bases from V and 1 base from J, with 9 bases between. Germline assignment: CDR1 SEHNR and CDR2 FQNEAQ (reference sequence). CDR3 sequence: CASSFSGSQETQYF. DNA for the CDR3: TGTGCCAGCAGCTTTTCGGGATCCCAAGAGACCCAGTACTTC. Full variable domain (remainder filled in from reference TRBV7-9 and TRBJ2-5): DTGVSQNPRHKITKRGQNVTFRCDPISEHNRLYWYRQTLGQGPEFLTYFQNEAQLEKSRLLSDRFSAERPKGSFSTLEIQRTEQGDSAMYLCASSFSGSQETQYFGPGTRLLVL.

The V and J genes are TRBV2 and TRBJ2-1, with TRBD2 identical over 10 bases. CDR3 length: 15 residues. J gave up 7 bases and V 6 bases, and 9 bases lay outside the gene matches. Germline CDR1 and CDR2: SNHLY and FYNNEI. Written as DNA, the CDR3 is TGTGCCAGCAGCCCCCTAGCGGGAGCGGGGAATGAGCAGTTCTTC. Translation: CASSPLAGAGNEQFF.

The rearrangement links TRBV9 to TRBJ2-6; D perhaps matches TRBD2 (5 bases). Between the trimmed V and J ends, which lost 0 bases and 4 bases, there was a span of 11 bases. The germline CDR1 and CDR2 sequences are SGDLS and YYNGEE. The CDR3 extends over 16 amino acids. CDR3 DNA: TGTGCCAGCAGCGTAGAAGAGGGCGGCGGGGCCAACGTCCTGACTTTC. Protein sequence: CASSVEEGGGANVLTF.

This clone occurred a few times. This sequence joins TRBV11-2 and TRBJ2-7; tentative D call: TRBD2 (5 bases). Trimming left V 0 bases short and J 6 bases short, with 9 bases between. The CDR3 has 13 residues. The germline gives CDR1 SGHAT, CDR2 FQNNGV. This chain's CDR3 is CASSLEAVLEQYF. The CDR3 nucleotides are TGTGCCAGCAGCTTAGAAGCGGTTCTCGAGCAGTACTTC.

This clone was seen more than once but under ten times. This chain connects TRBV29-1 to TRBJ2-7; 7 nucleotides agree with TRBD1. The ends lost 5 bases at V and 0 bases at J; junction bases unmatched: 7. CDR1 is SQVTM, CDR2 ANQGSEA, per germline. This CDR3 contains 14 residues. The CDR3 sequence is CSVLGQESSYEQYF. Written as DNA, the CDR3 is TGCAGCGTTCTCGGACAGGAGAGCTCCTACGAGCAGTACTTC.

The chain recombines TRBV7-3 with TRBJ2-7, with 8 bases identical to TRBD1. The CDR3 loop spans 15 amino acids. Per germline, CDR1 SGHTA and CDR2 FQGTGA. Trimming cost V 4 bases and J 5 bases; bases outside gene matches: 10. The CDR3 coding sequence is TGTGCCAGCAGCTACTCCGGACAGGGTATCCACGAGCAGTACTTC. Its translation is CASSYSGQGIHEQYF.

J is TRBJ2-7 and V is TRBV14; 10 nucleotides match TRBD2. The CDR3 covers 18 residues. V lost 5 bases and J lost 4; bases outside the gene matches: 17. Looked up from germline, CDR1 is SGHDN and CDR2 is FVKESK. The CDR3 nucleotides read TGTGCCAGCAGCTTCGGGAGAGGTCTAGCGGGAGATTTGTACGAGCAGTACTTC. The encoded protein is CASSFGRGLAGDLYEQYF.

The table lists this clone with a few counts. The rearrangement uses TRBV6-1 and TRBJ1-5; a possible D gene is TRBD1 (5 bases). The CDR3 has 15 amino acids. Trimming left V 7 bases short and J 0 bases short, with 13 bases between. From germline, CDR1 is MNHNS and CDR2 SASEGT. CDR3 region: CASTYGGNSNQPQHF. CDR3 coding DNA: TGTGCCAGCACTTATGGGGGGAATAGCAATCAGCCCCAGCATTTT.

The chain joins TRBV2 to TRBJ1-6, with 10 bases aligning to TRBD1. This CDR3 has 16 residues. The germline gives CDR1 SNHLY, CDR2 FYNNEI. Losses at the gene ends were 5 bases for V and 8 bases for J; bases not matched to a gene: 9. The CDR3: CASSYTGTGVDSPLHF. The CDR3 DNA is TGTGCCAGCAGTTATACCGGGACAGGGGTTGATTCACCCCTCCACTTT.

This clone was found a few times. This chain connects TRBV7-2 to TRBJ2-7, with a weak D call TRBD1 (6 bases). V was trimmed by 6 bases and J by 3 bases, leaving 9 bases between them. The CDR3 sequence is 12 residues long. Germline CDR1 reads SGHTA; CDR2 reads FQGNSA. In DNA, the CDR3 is TGTGCCAGCAGACGGGACAACTACGAGCAGTACTTC. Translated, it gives CASRRDNYEQYF.

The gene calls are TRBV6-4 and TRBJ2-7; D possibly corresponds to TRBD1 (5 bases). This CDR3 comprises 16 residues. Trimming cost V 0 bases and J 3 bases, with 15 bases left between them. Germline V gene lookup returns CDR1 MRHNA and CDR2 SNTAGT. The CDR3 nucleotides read TGTGCCAGCAGTGACTCGTTCTATGACAGAATCTACGAGCAGTACTTC. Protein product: CASSDSFYDRIYEQYF.

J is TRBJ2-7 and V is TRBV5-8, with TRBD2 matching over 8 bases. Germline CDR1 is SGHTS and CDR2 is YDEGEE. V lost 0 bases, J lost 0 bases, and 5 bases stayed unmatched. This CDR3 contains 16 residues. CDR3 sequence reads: CASSLGSSGSSYEQYF. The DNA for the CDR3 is TGTGCCAGCAGCTTGGGTTCCAGCGGGAGCTCCTACGAGCAGTACTTC.

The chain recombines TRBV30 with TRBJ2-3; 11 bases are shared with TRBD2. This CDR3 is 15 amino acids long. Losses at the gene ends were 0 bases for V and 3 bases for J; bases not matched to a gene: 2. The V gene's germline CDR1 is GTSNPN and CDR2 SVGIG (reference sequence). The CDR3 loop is CAWSVSSGRTDTQYF. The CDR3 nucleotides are TGTGCCTGGAGTGTTTCTAGCGGGAGGACAGATACGCAGTATTTT.